These 27 T cell receptor beta chains share one sample of origin, sequenced in a study of T-cell reconstitution after alpha-beta-depleted transplantation in children (dated by TCRdb to the mid-2010s). Libraries were made using PCR. Instrument used: Illumina HiSeq 2500. TCR library preparation used molecular barcoding, with unique molecular identifiers applied to normalize quantification of the TCRbeta repertoire. TCRdb took the public reads, trimmed them with fastp at Q25, ran MiXCR for clone calling and kept in-frame beta chains. Each record represents a unique CDR3 protein, reported with the most common genes and DNA among its rows. For this sample the table gives 200,000 to 300,000 distinct CDR3 sequences, of which around 13% were detected only once. The top ten clonotypes cover about 2.6% of the sample. The starting material was PBMCs from the stem cell graft donor, obtained from the stem cell graft. These receptors were obtained from a human donor who donated a stem cell graft to a child with acute lymphoblastic leukemia.

This clonotype has at least ten counts. This rearrangement joins TRBV28 to TRBJ1-2; D is perhaps TRBD1 (6 bases). Germline loops: CDR1 MDHEN, CDR2 SYDVKM. V was clipped by 5 bases and J by 5 bases, with 21 bases between them. CDR3 length: 16 amino acids. In DNA form, the CDR3 reads TGTGCCAGCAGTCAAATAGGGGGGCGGGAGGGATATGGCTACACCTTC. It specifies CASSQIGGREGYGYTF.

A word on this clonotype: Since a much larger clone is just one base distant, this may be a read error. The V and J genes are TRBV9 and TRBJ1-2, with a weak D call TRBD1 (6 bases). In germline, CDR1 is SGDLS, CDR2 YYNGEE. Trimming took off 4 bases at V and 8 bases at J, with 24 bases between the two ends. The CDR3 covers 16 residues. The CDR3 sequence: CASSLLVEDREMGYTF. The CDR3 nucleotides read TGTGCCAGCAGCCTATTAGTGGAGGACAGAGAAATGGGCTACACCTTC.

This clonotype was observed many times. The chain recombines TRBV10-1 with TRBJ2-3; 7 nucleotides align to TRBD2. Trimming removed 5 bases from V and 5 bases from J; junction bases left unmatched: 7. The CDR3 has 14 residues. The germline V gene has CDR1 WNHNN and CDR2 SYGVQD (reference sequence). CDR3 nucleotide sequence: TGCGCCAGCAGTTTGACTAGCAGCCGAGATACGCAGTATTTT. As protein: CASSLTSSRDTQYF.

This clonotype was seen repeatedly, ten times or more. The chain combines TRBV14 with TRBJ1-4; D gene ambiguous. CDR1 is SGHDN and CDR2 is FVKESK in the germline V gene. Deletions cut 0 bases from V and 10 bases from J, with 12 bases between. The CDR3 is 14 amino acids. CDR3 in amino acids: CASSQDWAPGKLFF. CDR3 in DNA: TGTGCCAGCAGCCAAGATTGGGCACCTGGAAAACTGTTTTTT.

This clonotype was observed at least ten times. V gene TRBV5-1 combines with J gene TRBJ2-7; D may be TRBD1 (6 bases). Germline V gene lookup returns CDR1 SGHRS and CDR2 YFSETQ. The CDR3 contains 12 residues. Trimming removed 6 bases at V and 2 bases at J, with 9 bases between. The CDR3 DNA reads TGCGCCAGCAACCAGGGGCCCTACGAGCAGTACTTC. Amino acids: CASNQGPYEQYF.

This clonotype was seen many times. The gene calls are TRBV6-1 and TRBJ1-2; no firm D call. Germline CDR1 MNHNS, CDR2 SASEGT. This CDR3 is built from 13 residues. The V end was cut by 2 bases, the J end by 4 bases, with 8 bases between. The CDR3 region is CASSEIGVYGYTF. The CDR3 region has the DNA TGTGCCAGCAGTGAAATTGGAGTCTATGGCTACACCTTC.

This clonotype was recorded many times. V gene TRBV29-1 combines with J gene TRBJ2-5; D possibly corresponds to TRBD1 (6 bases). Germline V gene lookup returns CDR1 SQVTM and CDR2 ANQGSEA. CDR3 length: 13 residues. Trimming removed 6 bases at V and 2 bases at J, with 13 bases between. CDR3 sequence (DNA): TGCAGCGTCGCAAACAGGGTTCAAGAGACCCAGTACTTC. Translation: CSVANRVQETQYF.

This clonotype was counted ten times or more. The rearrangement uses TRBV6-2 or TRBV6-3 and TRBJ2-2; TRBD1 is a possible D gene (6 bases). The CDR3 is 18 residues long. Germline-derived CDR1 and CDR2 are MNHEY and SVGEGT. The V end was cut by 5 bases, the J end by 6 bases, with 25 bases between. This CDR3 reads CASSPTPGQKGWSGELFF. In DNA, the CDR3 is TGTGCCAGCAGTCCAACCCCGGGACAAAAAGGATGGTCCGGGGAGCTGTTTTTT.

In its sample, this clonotype was seen many times. The V and J genes are TRBV7-9 and TRBJ2-1, with D maybe TRBD2 (6 bases). Deletions cut 0 bases from V and 3 bases from J, with 12 bases between. Germline values: CDR1 SEHNR, CDR2 FQNEAQ (reference sequence). The CDR3 length is 16 residues. CDR3 region: CASSLALAGSYNEQFF. CDR3 DNA sequence: TGTGCCAGCAGCTTAGCTTTGGCGGGGAGCTACAATGAGCAGTTCTTC. The whole variable domain, filled in from reference TRBV7-9 and TRBJ2-1, reads DTGVSQNPRHKITKRGQNVTFRCDPISEHNRLYWYRQTLGQGPEFLTYFQNEAQLEKSRLLSDRFSAERPKGSFSTLEIQRTEQGDSAMYLCASSLALAGSYNEQFFGPGTRLTVL.

This clonotype was counted many times. One end of the junction does not line up with germline, which may come from a read error. This sequence joins TRBV4-3 and TRBJ2-4, with D possibly matching TRBD2 (6 bases). Germline V lookup: CDR1 LGHNA, CDR2 YSLEER. The CDR3 loop spans 14 amino acids. The DNA of the CDR3 is TGCGCCAGCAGCCAAGACATATACCGGGACTTTCCCCACTTC. This sequence encodes CASSQDIYRDFPHF.

This clonotype was observed many times. This chain joins TRBV7-2 and TRBJ1-2, with TRBD1 matching over 9 bases. After removal of 1 base from V and 8 bases from J, the junction contained 14 bases not matched to a gene. The CDR3 contains 17 residues. Per the germline V gene, CDR1 is SGHTA and CDR2 is FQGNSA. CDR3 nucleotides: TGTGCCAGCAGCTTAGGAGGGTACGGGACAGGGAACAAAGGCTACACCTTC. It codes for CASSLGGYGTGNKGYTF.

The chain links TRBV21-1 to TRBJ2-7; no check of the table's D call, TRBD1, against the DNA was made. TRBV21-1 is flagged as a pseudogene. The CDR3 has 15 residues. CDR3 bases: TGTGCCAGCAGCAAAACAAACAGGGGGGCCTACGAGCAGTACTTC. Its protein product is CASSKTNRGAYEQYF.

Many counts were recorded for this clonotype. The CDR3 loop reads CASGEYNEQFF. In DNA form, the CDR3 reads TGCGCCAGCGGGGAGTACAATGAGCAGTTCTTC. The gene calls are TRBV5-1 and TRBJ2-1, with a weak D call TRBD2 (5 bases). The CDR3 extends over 11 amino acids. Germline values: CDR1 SGHRS, CDR2 YFSETQ. Trimming pared 7 bases from V and 4 bases from J, leaving 6 bases between. The complete variable domain, with remaining parts taken from reference TRBV5-1 and TRBJ2-1, reads KAGVTQTPRYLIKTRGQQVTLSCSPISGHRSVSWYQQTPGQGLQFLFEYFSETQRNKGNFPGRFSGRQFSNSRSEMNVSTLELGDSALYLCASGEYNEQFFGPGTRLTVL.

This clonotype has a count of ten or more. V gene TRBV7-9 combines with J gene TRBJ2-3; 10 bases are a match to TRBD1. This CDR3 is built from 16 residues. The V and J ends lost 5 bases and 0 bases, in that order; junction bases with no gene match: 5. Germline V CDR1 and CDR2: SEHNR, FQNEAQ (reference sequence). The CDR3 reads CASSPRQGASTDTQYF. In nucleotides, the CDR3 is TGTGCCAGCAGCCCCCGACAGGGGGCGAGCACAGATACGCAGTATTTT.

In its sample, this clonotype was seen a few times. The gene calls are TRBV27 and TRBJ1-2, with D uncertain. The CDR3 consists of 15 residues. Trimming cost V 4 bases and J 0 bases, with 12 bases left between them. Germline CDR1 MNHEY, CDR2 SMNVEV (reference sequence). Here the CDR3 reads CASSSLTGPNYGYTF. DNA of the CDR3: TGTGCCAGCAGTTCCTTGACGGGCCCTAACTATGGCTACACCTTC.

This clonotype has just a few counts. The rearrangement links TRBV4-3 to TRBJ2-7; the match to TRBD2 covers 10 bases. This CDR3 region has 19 residues. CDR1 is LGHNA, CDR2 YSLEER, per germline. Germline trimming cut 0 bases from V and 3 bases from J; bases unmatched to any gene: 14. The CDR3 spells CASSQDTPSGSDYHYEQYF. The CDR3 DNA sequence: TGCGCCAGCAGCCAAGATACCCCTAGCGGGAGTGATTACCACTACGAGCAGTACTTC.

This clonotype was counted many times. CDR3 sequence (DNA): TGTGCCAGCAGCTTGGGGCGGGGCCCCTACAATGAGCAGTTCTTC. It encodes CASSLGRGPYNEQFF. This sequence joins TRBV7-2 and TRBJ2-1, with D perhaps TRBD2 (6 bases). This CDR3 has 15 amino acids. CDR1 is SGHTA and CDR2 is FQGNSA in the germline V gene. V lost 3 bases and J lost 2, with 11 bases in between. The complete variable domain, with remaining parts taken from reference TRBV7-2 and TRBJ2-1, reads GAGVSQSPSNKVTEKGKDVELRCDPISGHTALYWYRQSLGQGLEFLIYFQGNSAPDKSGLPSDRFSAERTGGSVSTLTIQRTQQEDSAVYLCASSLGRGPYNEQFFGPGTRLTVL.

This clonotype was seen many times. The V and J genes are TRBV10-1 and TRBJ2-3, with 7 bases matching TRBD1. After removal of 6 bases from V and 0 bases from J, the junction contained 0 bases not matched to a gene. The germline V gene encodes CDR1 WNHNN and CDR2 SYGVQD (reference sequence). This CDR3 spans 13 amino acids. In DNA form, the CDR3 reads TGCGCCAGCAGACAGGGGAGCACAGATACGCAGTATTTT. It yields the protein CASRQGSTDTQYF.

Only a few counts were recorded for this clonotype. The V call is TRBV7-3, the J call TRBJ2-1, with D possibly being TRBD1 (5 bases). The CDR3 spans 14 residues. The ends were cut back, 2 bases at V and 5 bases at J, with 10 bases in the middle. CDR1 is SGHTA, CDR2 FQGTGA, per germline. The CDR3 protein is CASSLWGLDNEQFF. The DNA of the CDR3 is TGTGCCAGCAGCTTATGGGGCCTAGACAATGAGCAGTTCTTC.

This clonotype appeared many times. The CDR3 nucleotides are TGTGCCGGAAGGGGTTTGACAGATACGCAGTATTTT. This encodes CAGRGLTDTQYF. The V and J genes are TRBV7-9 and TRBJ2-3; TRBD1 is a possible D gene (5 bases). Germline CDR1 reads SEHNR; CDR2 reads FQNEAQ (reference sequence). Deletions cut 11 bases from V and 3 bases from J, with 12 bases between. The length of the CDR3 is 12 residues.

This clonotype has at least ten counts. The germline gene is not matched at one end of the junction; a read error may be the cause. V gene TRBV5-1 combines with J gene TRBJ2-7; D is perhaps TRBD1 (7 bases). CDR3 length equals 16 residues. The V gene's germline CDR1 is SGHRS and CDR2 YFSETQ. The CDR3 loop reads CASSFTTNSRGADFSF. CDR3 DNA sequence: TGCGCCAGCAGCTTTACGACAAATTCCAGGGGGGCTGATTTTAGCTTC. The full variable domain, rest sourced from reference TRBV5-1 and TRBJ2-7, is KAGVTQTPRYLIKTRGQQVTLSCSPISGHRSVSWYQQTPGQGLQFLFEYFSETQRNKGNFPGRFSGRQFSNSRSEMNVSTLELGDSALYLCASSFTTNSRGADFSFGPGTRLTVT.

The table lists this clonotype with many counts. V gene TRBV24-1 combines with J gene TRBJ1-2; no clear D gene. The V gene lost 5 bases and the J gene lost 0 bases, with 9 bases spanning the gap. This CDR3 spans 14 amino acids. Germline V gives CDR1 KGHDR, CDR2 SFDVKD. The CDR3 sequence is CATSGSPANYGYTF. CDR3 DNA: TGTGCCACCAGTGGTAGCCCCGCTAACTATGGCTACACCTTC.

There are many counts of this clonotype. The chain carries TRBV28 and TRBJ2-5; TRBD1 aligns across 9 bases. Germline values: CDR1 MDHEN, CDR2 SYDVKM. J lost 1 base, V lost 5 bases, and 8 bases had no gene match. The CDR3 totals 16 residues. DNA of the CDR3: TGTGCCAGCAGTCGTCCCGGGACAGGGACCCAAGAGACCCAGTACTTC. Translated: CASSRPGTGTQETQYF.

This clonotype showed up many times. The chain joins TRBV28 to TRBJ1-4; D may be TRBD1 (5 bases). The CDR3 is 17 residues long. V lost 4 bases, J lost 3 bases, and 18 bases lay in between. CDR1 is MDHEN and CDR2 is SYDVKM in the germline V gene. The CDR3 here is CASSSPQGSSPNEKLFF. CDR3 coding DNA: TGTGCCAGCAGTTCCCCGCAGGGAAGTTCTCCTAATGAAAAACTGTTTTTT. The complete variable domain, with remaining parts taken from reference TRBV28 and TRBJ1-4, reads DVKVTQSSRYLVKRTGEKVFLECVQDMDHENMFWYRQDPGLGLRLIYFSYDVKMKEKGDIPEGYSVSREKKERFSLILESASTNQTSMYLCASSSPQGSSPNEKLFFGSGTQLSVL.

This clonotype appeared many times. The chain has TRBV5-4 and TRBJ1-6, with 7 bases that match TRBD1. CDR3 length equals 15 residues. Germline CDR1 is SGHNT and CDR2 is YYREEE (reference sequence). V shed 3 bases and J 3 bases; nucleotides not matched to a gene: 3. The CDR3 loop reads CASSSGQNYNSPLHF. CDR3 in DNA: TGTGCCAGCAGCTCGGGACAGAACTATAATTCACCCCTCCACTTT. The variable domain in full, completed from reference TRBV5-4 and TRBJ1-6, reads ETGVTQSPTHLIKTRGQQVTLRCSSQSGHNTVSWYQQALGQGPQFIFQYYREEENGRGNFPPRFSGLQFPNYSSELNVNALELDDSALYLCASSSGQNYNSPLHFGNGTRLTVT.

This clonotype was observed many times. This chain links TRBV28 with TRBJ2-3; D not resolved. Germline values: CDR1 MDHEN, CDR2 SYDVKM. V was trimmed by 4 bases and J by 4 bases, leaving 12 bases between them. CDR3 length equals 14 residues. The CDR3 coding sequence is TGTGCCAGCAGTTCAAGAGCCCGAGCAGATACGCAGTATTTT. Translating it yields CASSSRARADTQYF. The whole variable domain, remainder taken from reference TRBV28 and TRBJ2-3, is DVKVTQSSRYLVKRTGEKVFLECVQDMDHENMFWYRQDPGLGLRLIYFSYDVKMKEKGDIPEGYSVSREKKERFSLILESASTNQTSMYLCASSSRARADTQYFGPGTRLTVL.

This clonotype has only a few counts. The rearrangement links TRBV19 to TRBJ2-1, with TRBD1 matching 7 bases. The CDR3 runs to 16 residues. CDR1 and CDR2 from the germline V gene are LNHDA and SQIVND (reference sequence). V was pared by 4 bases and J by 0 bases, with 6 bases of the junction left unmatched. CDR3 region: CASSTSSGGSYNEQFF. In nucleotides, the CDR3 is TGTGCCAGTAGTACCTCCTCAGGGGGCTCCTACAATGAGCAGTTCTTC.